The rows below give T cell receptor beta chains drawn from one sample of a study of T cell responses to AZD1222 COVID-19 vaccine. Method: immunoSEQ multiplex PCR; TCRdb's copy keeps in-frame clones and lacks some. This table has more than 140,000 clones, around 90% appearing once. The source material was peripheral blood, sampled on day 0 of AZD1222 vaccination. All receptors derive from an adult in good health. CDR3s leave out the opening cysteine and the closing phenylalanine or tryptophan. Clone sizes are given selectively: once, few, many, or a class where the clone is expanded.

>TRBV27|.|TRBJ2-7
ASGLRGGYEQY
>TRBV7-2|.|TRBJ1-6
ASSFGQSGEPLH
>TRBV3-1/TRBV3-2|.|TRBJ2-3
ASSQVDPAGGGTQY
>TRBV5-4|once|TRBJ2-5
ASSLAAGRGLKETQY
>TRBV19|.|TRBJ2-5
ASSIGSAGGLGETQY
>TRBV6-1|.|TRBJ1-2
ASSDTARGYT
>TRBV28|.|TRBJ1-5
ASSLDRGGPQH
>TRBV7-8|.|TRBJ2-7
ASSFFRGKGEQY
>TRBV27|.|TRBJ2-1
ASSLNPKYNEQF
>TRBV7-2|.|TRBJ1-6
ASSPGLSSPLH
>TRBV7-9|few|TRBJ1-1
ASSQWTGSTEAF
>TRBV7-2|.|TRBJ2-3
ASSLGGTVSTDTQY
>TRBV2|few|TRBJ2-2
ASTGITGELF
>TRBV3-1/TRBV3-2|.|TRBJ1-2
ARINAFGIGNYGYT
>TRBV10-2|.|TRBJ1-5
ASSEWLSGGDQPQH
>TRBV7-2|.|TRBJ1-5
ASSWGGGLNQPQH
>TRBV29-1|.|TRBJ2-3
SVDEGQDSTDTQY
>TRBV5-1|few|TRBJ2-5
ASSLIPGQKETQY
>TRBV7-2|.|TRBJ1-3
ASSRSAGTNTGNTIY
>TRBV27|.|TRBJ2-7
ASSLGGYYEQY
>TRBV5-5|.|TRBJ2-2
ASSLGGNTGELF
>TRBV20-1|once|TRBJ1-5
SASVGFRESNQPQH
>TRBV28|.|TRBJ1-1
ASSWDIKMGNTEAF
>TRBV7-6|large|TRBJ2-3
ASSFISTDTQY
>TRBV28|.|TRBJ2-3
ASSLSGQGSTDTQY
>TRBV7-6|.|TRBJ2-1
ASSLKTSDRGAIRSNEQF
>TRBV19|.|TRBJ2-7
ASSSRGGTSGEQY
>TRBV28|.|TRBJ1-4
ASSQAMGGSNEKLF
>TRBV7-8|.|TRBJ2-3
ASSSYDRVVTDTQY
>TRBV9|.|TRBJ1-3
ASSPRVGDPRGNTIY
>TRBV27|.|TRBJ2-5
ASRARAGQETQY
>TRBV25-1|.|TRBJ2-3
ASSDQASPTDTQY
>TRBV7-2|.|TRBJ1-1
ASSSVGGWRMNTEAF
>TRBV6-5|.|TRBJ2-7
ASRVQGVRSYEQY
>TRBV29-1|once|TRBJ2-2
SVGVGAGPLNTGELF
>TRBV27|.|TRBJ1-1
ASSLGTGDTEAF
>TRBV20-1|.|TRBJ2-1
SARDGRRQF
>TRBV7-9|.|TRBJ2-1
ASSIQELYNEQF
>TRBV15|.|TRBJ2-3
ATSRGGSDTQY
>TRBV28|.|TRBJ2-3
ASSQQTGWDADTQY
>TRBV10-3|.|TRBJ2-7
AISLTSGRSGEQY
>TRBV4-3|once|TRBJ1-2
ASSQDLGQGYGYT
>TRBV4-1|few|TRBJ2-5
ASSQQEQGETQY
>TRBV28|.|TRBJ2-1
ASSPPVYNEQF
>TRBV6-2/TRBV6-3|.|TRBJ1-1
ASSYSMSRLNTEAF
>TRBV6-5|.|TRBJ2-7
ASTDIQGIHEQY
>TRBV9|.|TRBJ2-1
ASSELESAHDEQF
>TRBV2|.|TRBJ2-7
ASKIQGSTYEQY
>TRBV27|.|TRBJ2-2
ASSPLSTGELF
>TRBV18|once|TRBJ2-1
ASSLAGVINEQF
>TRBV11-3|.|TRBJ2-1
ASSLSGSSYNEQF
>TRBV27|once|TRBJ1-1
ASSLNAGDFTEAF
>TRBV7-8|.|TRBJ2-1
ASSLGMRNEQF
>TRBV27|.|TRBJ1-5
ASSSTASYQPQH
>TRBV20-1|.|TRBJ2-7
SALRQGEQY
>TRBV10-1|.|TRBJ2-7
ARHTGLASPTSSYEQY
>TRBV7-8|once|TRBJ2-1
ASSPDGSSNEQF